Listed here are 10 T cell receptor beta chains from one sample, sequenced in a study of blood T cells in healthy people across ages. Combining a sample-barcoded 5' primer with a J-beta primer mix, a second PCR ran for about 7 to 11 cycles. Each CDR3 protein is one row after TCRdb ran MiXCR on the 5' RACE reads. The sample carries under 800,000 distinct CDR3 sequences, approximately 39% recorded once. Sequencing was carried out using blood. These receptor sequences come from a woman in her fifties or sixties in good health.

The V and J genes are TRBV10-3 and TRBJ1-1; D remains unclear. The CDR3 consists of 13 residues. Trimming took off 4 bases at V and 1 base at J, with 7 bases between the two ends. Germline V CDR1 and CDR2: ENHRY, SYGVKD. The CDR3 region has the DNA TGTGCCATCAGTGCGAATGGGAACACTGAAGCTTTCTTT. Protein sequence: CAISANGNTEAFF.

The sample holds a few counts of this clonotype. Relative to the germline gene, one junction end is altered; a read error may explain this. The chain has TRBV7-7 and TRBJ1-1; 7 bases are shared with TRBD1. This CDR3 spans 13 amino acids. The germline CDR1 and CDR2 sequences are SSHAT and FNYEAQ (reference sequence). For the CDR3, the DNA is TGTGCTAGCAGCCTCCGACAGGGTAGTGAAGCTTTCTTT. Translation gives CASSLRQGSEAFF.

The V gene is TRBV11-2, the J gene TRBJ2-5; D is unclear. CDR1 and CDR2 from the germline V gene are SGHAT and FQNNGV. The length of the CDR3 is 18 residues. V was shortened by 2 bases and J by 11 bases, with 30 bases between the two germline ends. The CDR3 loop is CASSLFRASPGPHNEQYF. DNA of the CDR3: TGTGCCAGCAGCTTATTCCGGGCTTCCCCCGGGCCCCACAATGAGCAGTACTTC.

The chain recombines TRBV5-1 with TRBJ2-2; D gene unclear. This CDR3 is 14 amino acids long. The germline CDR1 and CDR2 sequences are SGHRS and YFSETQ. V dropped 3 bases and J dropped 6 bases, with 12 bases sitting between them. The CDR3 loop is CASSSAAGPGELFF. The CDR3 region has the DNA TGCGCCAGCAGCTCGGCTGCAGGTCCCGGGGAGCTGTTTTTT.

This rearrangement joins TRBV6-5 to TRBJ2-2, with 8 bases lining up with TRBD1. The germline V gene encodes CDR1 MNHEY and CDR2 SVGAGI. The trim removed 7 bases at V and 3 bases at J, leaving 1 base unmatched. This CDR3 comprises 13 residues. The CDR3 loop is CASKTGDTGELFF. The CDR3 nucleotides are TGTGCCAGCAAGACAGGGGACACCGGGGAGCTGTTTTTT.

With regard to this clonotype: A read error is possible here, since a much larger clone lies one base away. This chain uses TRBV7-2 with TRBJ2-3; D remains ambiguous. The CDR3 runs to 14 residues. From germline, CDR1 is SGHTA and CDR2 FQGNSA. The CDR3 DNA reads TGTGCCAGCAGCTTAGCGTTTACCACAGATGCGCAGTATTTT. Translating gives CASSLAFTTDAQYF.

The V and J genes are TRBV20-1 and TRBJ2-3; D is ambiguous. The CDR3 runs to 14 residues. Trimming shortened V by 3 bases and J by 4 bases, and 14 bases separated the two germline ends. Germline CDR1 reads DFQATT; CDR2 reads SNEGSKA (reference sequence). This chain's CDR3 is CSARVPASADTQYF. CDR3 DNA sequence: TGCAGTGCTAGGGTCCCAGCATCAGCAGATACGCAGTATTTT.

This clonotype has at least ten counts. This may arise from a read error, as a much more abundant clone is one base away. The chain uses TRBV12-3 or TRBV12-4 and TRBJ2-5; 8 nucleotides match TRBD1. The CDR3 is made up of 13 amino acids. V trimming: 6 bases; J trimming: 11 bases; junction bases outside the gene matches: 11. CDR3 coding DNA: TGTGCCAGCAGGGAGACAGGGGCGGCTGAGCAGTACTTC. Translating gives CASRETGAAEQYF.

This rearrangement joins TRBV27 to TRBJ2-1, with no clear D. Germline CDR1 and CDR2: MNHEY and SMNVEV (reference sequence). This CDR3 has 14 residues. Trimming removed 5 bases from V and 0 bases from J, with 8 bases in between. CDR3 sequence reads: CASSIRSSYNEQFF. CDR3 coding DNA: TGTGCCAGCAGTATCCGGTCCTCCTACAATGAGCAGTTCTTC.

In the case of this clonotype: The junction does not match germline at one end; this may be a read error. The chain recombines TRBV28 with TRBJ1-2; TRBD1 matches at 7 bases. Germline CDR1 reads MDHEN; CDR2 reads SYDVKM. This CDR3 has 15 amino acids. This CDR3 is CAGSLTGARLFGYTF. CDR3 DNA sequence: TGTGCCGGCAGTTTAACAGGGGCGCGTCTTTTTGGCTACACCTTC.